This TCR beta chain was sequenced in a study of beta chain features in type 1 diabetes. Regarding the study as a whole: Type 1 diabetes patients had TCRB CDR3s that were shorter (moderately but significantly so) in all four CD4+ subsets. Comparison showed that naive, central memory and Treg TCRB repertoires appeared more similar among patients than among healthy donors.

This clone was counted once. Its antigen is unknown. The germline CDR1 and CDR2 sequences are SNHLY and FYNNEI. CDR3 length: 12 amino acids. V gave up 4 bases and J gave up 5 bases, with 8 bases separating them. Reverse transcription of all isolated RNA meant that expressed TCRB transcripts were sequenced. Clones were read by immunoSEQ multiplex PCR, and TCRdb kept only the in-frame ones, dropping some. Here the sample spans roughly 730,000 clones, roughly 12% being singletons. This receptor was identified in a man aged 18 to 30 with type 1 diabetes. Specimen: naive CD4+ T cells from blood. V usage is TRBV2 and J usage is TRBJ1-1; perhaps TRBD1 as D (5 bases). CDR3 residues: CASSGQGTEAFF. For the CDR3, the DNA is TGTGCCAGCAGTGGGCAGGGAACTGAAGCTTTCTTT.